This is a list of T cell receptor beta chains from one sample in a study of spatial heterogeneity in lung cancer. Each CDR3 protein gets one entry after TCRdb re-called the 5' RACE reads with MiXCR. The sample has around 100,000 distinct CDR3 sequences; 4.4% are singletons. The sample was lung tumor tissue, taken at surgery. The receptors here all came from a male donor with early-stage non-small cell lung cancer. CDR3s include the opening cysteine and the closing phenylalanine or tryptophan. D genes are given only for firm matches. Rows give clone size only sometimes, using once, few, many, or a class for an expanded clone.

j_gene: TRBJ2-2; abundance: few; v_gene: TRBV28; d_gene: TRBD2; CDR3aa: CASSFTSGPNTGELFF; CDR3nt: TGTGCCAGCAGTTTCACTAGCGGGCCTAACACCGGGGAGCTGTTTTTT
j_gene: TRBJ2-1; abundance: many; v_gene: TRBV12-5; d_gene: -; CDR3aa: CASGPTGGQQEQFF; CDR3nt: TGTGCTAGTGGACCCACCGGGGGGCAGCAGGAGCAGTTCTTC
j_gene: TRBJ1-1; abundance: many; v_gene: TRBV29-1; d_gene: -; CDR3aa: CSGGGAEAFF; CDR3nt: TGCAGCGGCGGGGGGGCTGAAGCTTTCTTT
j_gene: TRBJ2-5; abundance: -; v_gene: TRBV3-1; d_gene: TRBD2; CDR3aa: CASSQIGTSGQETQYF; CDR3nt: TGTGCCAGCAGCCAGATCGGGACTAGCGGTCAAGAGACCCAGTACTTC
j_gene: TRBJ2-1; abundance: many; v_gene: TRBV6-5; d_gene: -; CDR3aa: CASSRRESYNEQFF; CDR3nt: TGTGCCAGCAGTCGGCGGGAATCTTACAATGAGCAGTTCTTC
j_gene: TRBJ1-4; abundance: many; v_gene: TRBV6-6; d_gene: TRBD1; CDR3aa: CASSARQGRGNEKLFF; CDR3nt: TGTGCCAGCAGTGCGAGACAGGGACGGGGAAATGAAAAACTGTTTTTT
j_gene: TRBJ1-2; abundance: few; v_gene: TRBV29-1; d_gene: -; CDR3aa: CSVGEGYGYTF; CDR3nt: TGCAGCGTTGGGGAAGGCTATGGCTACACCTTC
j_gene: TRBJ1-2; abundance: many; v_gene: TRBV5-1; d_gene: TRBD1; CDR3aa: CASSATGQSGGYTF; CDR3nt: TGCGCCAGCAGCGCCACGGGACAGAGCGGTGGCTACACCTTC
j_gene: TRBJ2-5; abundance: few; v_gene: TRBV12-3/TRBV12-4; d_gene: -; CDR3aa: CASSLRSSVDPETQYF; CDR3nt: TGTGCCAGCAGTTTGCGTTCCTCGGTGGACCCGGAGACCCAGTACTTC
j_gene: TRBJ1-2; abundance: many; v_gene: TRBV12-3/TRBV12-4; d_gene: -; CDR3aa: CASSFSAGNPYTF; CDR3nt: TGTGCCAGCAGTTTTTCGGCAGGGAACCCCTACACCTTC
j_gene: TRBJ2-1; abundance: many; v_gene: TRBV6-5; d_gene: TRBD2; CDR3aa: CASSYGRAGDNEQFF; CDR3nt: TGTGCCAGCAGTTATGGGAGGGCCGGCGACAATGAGCAGTTCTTC